The T cell receptor beta chain under discussion was sequenced for a study of T-cell reconstitution after alpha-beta-depleted transplantation in children. This CDR3 comprises 12 residues. V lost 6 bases to trimming and J lost 5 bases; unmatched junction nucleotides: 6. Per germline, CDR1 DFQATT and CDR2 SNEGSKA (reference sequence). Construction of the TCRbeta library involved unique molecular identifiers. TCRdb analysed the PCR reads with MiXCR anew, one entry per CDR3 protein. The sample carries about 540,000 distinct CDR3 sequences, around 17% recorded once. The source material was PBMCs from the stem cell graft donor, sampled from the stem cell graft. The sequence was obtained from a human donor who donated a stem cell graft to a child with acute lymphoblastic leukemia. J is TRBJ1-2 and V is TRBV20-1; 7 bases agree with TRBD1. The CDR3 nucleotides read TGCAGTGCGACCAGGGGGGGGTATGGCTACACCTTC. This translates into CSATRGGYGYTF.